This TCR beta chain was recorded in a study of post-analysis software for immune sequencing data (dated by TCRdb to the mid-2010s). In terms of the full investigation: Relapsing-remitting, secondary progressive and progressive-relapsing multiple sclerosis were recorded as disease courses, and subtype annotation was lacking for some patients. Patient repertoires were compared against around 10 previously published healthy control repertoires from donors aged about 6 to 27 years. A subset of samples was prepared in parallel using single-end sample barcoding, then pooled and co-amplified after Illumina adapter ligation. Results and caveats for the whole study, not just this receptor: Patients showed significantly higher frequencies than controls for a handful of TRBV segments, among them TRBV5-6, TRBV5-1 and TRBV20-1. When samples were clustered directly using the F measure, samples prepared in the same batch co-clustered strongly, which prompted a batch-effect correction. Multiple sclerosis patients had significantly lower normalized Chao1 diversity than controls, a result that suggests substantial peripheral T-cell clonal expansion. The control group was slightly older than the multiple sclerosis patient group.

The protocol used for the library was PCR. The reads were generated on an Illumina HiSeq 2500. To reduce PCR and sequencing biases, unique molecular identifiers were incorporated into the TCR beta cDNA libraries. Per 1 to 10 million input T cells, some 500,000 cDNA molecules were obtained, such that each molecule approximated one T cell. Patient libraries were prepared and sequenced with the same protocol used for the earlier healthy control dataset. Within a given batch, samples were prepared together, multiplexed and sequenced on the same HiSeq lane. On the study's bioinformatics: MIGEC handled the raw barcoded reads, throwing out single-read molecular identifier groups before consensus assembly and CDR3 extraction. Clonotype tables were post-analysed with VDJtools, and diversity was normalized by down-sampling all datasets to the smallest sample size. In repertoire overlap clustering, CDR3 amino acid sequences, but not nucleotide sequences, were matched to correct batch-related cross-sample contamination. The public reads were run again by TCRdb, first through fastp at Q25 and then through MiXCR, and only productive beta chains were kept. Each CDR3 protein gets just one entry, which takes the most common genes and DNA from the rows behind it. TCRdb assigned the V and J calls; the authors' analysis was not used. For this sample there are some 690,000 distinct CDR3 sequences; over 45% appear just once. About 11% of the sample is taken by the ten largest.

V is shortened by 7 bases, J by 7 bases, and the region joining them spans 13 bases. Looking up the germline V gene yields CDR1 MNHNS and CDR2 SASEGT. The CDR3, from cysteine to phenylalanine, totals 12 residues. The read is trimmed to its CDR3 DNA, 36 bases read in frame from base 1. A word on this clonotype: It has no known antigen specificity. Qualities for individual bases were not recorded, and no much larger clone is one base off.

TCR beta repertoires were profiled from peripheral blood of roughly 13 young patients with multiple sclerosis to demonstrate the VDJtools post-analysis software. The patients with multiple sclerosis were children and adolescents between roughly 6 and 15 years of age. The source of this sequence is a girl under 10 years old with multiple sclerosis. The specimen sequenced was blood. The sequence is built from TRBV6-1 and TRBJ1-2; the D gene is perhaps TRBD1, from 5 matching bases. The bases read TGTGCCAGCAAAAAGTCGGGGCTTGGCTACACCTTC. This gives the protein CASKKSGLGYTF.